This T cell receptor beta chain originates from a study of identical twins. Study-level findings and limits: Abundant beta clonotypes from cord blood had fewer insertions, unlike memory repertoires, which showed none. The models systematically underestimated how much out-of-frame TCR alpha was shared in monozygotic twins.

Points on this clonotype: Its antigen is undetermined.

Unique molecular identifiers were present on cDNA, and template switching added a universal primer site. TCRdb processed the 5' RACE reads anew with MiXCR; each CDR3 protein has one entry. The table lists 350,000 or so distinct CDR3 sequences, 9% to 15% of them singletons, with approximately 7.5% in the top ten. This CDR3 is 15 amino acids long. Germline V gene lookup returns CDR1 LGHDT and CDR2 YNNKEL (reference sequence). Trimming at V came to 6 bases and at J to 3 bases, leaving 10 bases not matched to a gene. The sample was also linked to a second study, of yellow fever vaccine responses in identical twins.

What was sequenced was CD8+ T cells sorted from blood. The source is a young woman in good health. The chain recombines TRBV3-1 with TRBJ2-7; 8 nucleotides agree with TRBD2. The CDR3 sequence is CASRSGGSGIYEQYF. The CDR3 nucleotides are TGTGCCAGCAGAAGCGGGGGTAGCGGGATCTACGAGCAGTACTTC.